The rows below give T cell receptor beta chains drawn from one sample of a study of cytomegalovirus exposure and HLA in healthy donors. Assay used: immunoSEQ multiplex PCR; TCRdb lists only in-frame clones, some missing. The table records over 95,000 clones, about 61% of them present only once. The sample comprised PBMCs. The receptors stem from a man aged 18 to 29 in good health and CMV-seropositive. Both conserved end residues are part of each CDR3. D genes are given only for firm matches. Size is omitted from some rows. Given values are once, few, many or a class for expanded clones.

>TRBD1|TRBJ1-4|-|TRBV28
CASSSSLLGQGAPWEKLFF
TGTGCCAGCAGTTCCTCTCTTTTGGGACAGGGGGCGCCCTGGGAAAAACTGTTTTTT
>-|TRBJ2-5|-|TRBV6-5
CASRTEVLGTQYF
TGTGCCAGCAGGACAGAAGTGCTCGGGACCCAGTACTTC
>-|TRBJ2-7|-|TRBV11-2
CASSLRTAHLSYEQYF
TGTGCCAGCAGCTTAAGGACAGCTCATCTCTCCTACGAGCAGTACTTC
>TRBD1|TRBJ2-7|-|TRBV13
CASSTQGRSSYEQYF
TGTGCCAGCAGCACACAGGGGCGGAGCTCCTACGAGCAGTACTTC
>-|TRBJ1-1|-|TRBV7-8
CASSFETIMNTEAFF
TGTGCCAGCAGCTTCGAGACAATCATGAACACTGAAGCTTTCTTT
>TRBD1|TRBJ2-5|few|TRBV11-2
CASSLGDRDQETQYF
TGTGCCAGCAGCTTAGGGGACAGGGACCAAGAGACCCAGTACTTC
>-|TRBJ2-2|-|TRBV5-1
CASSPYYTGELFF
TGCGCCAGCAGTCCTTATTACACCGGGGAGCTGTTTTTT
>-|TRBJ2-3|-|TRBV7-9
CASSLVGGPGDTQYF
TGTGCCAGCAGCTTAGTAGGAGGGCCGGGGGATACGCAGTATTTT
>-|TRBJ1-2|-|TRBV6-5
CASHSPFQGTYGYTF
TGTGCCAGCCATAGCCCCTTTCAGGGGACCTATGGCTACACCTTC
>TRBD2|TRBJ2-5|-|TRBV4-2
CASSQAGTSEETQYF
TGTGCCAGCAGCCAAGCCGGGACTAGCGAAGAGACCCAGTACTTC
>TRBD1|TRBJ1-2|-|TRBV5-1
CASSLAGRTGPYGYTF
TGCGCCAGCAGCTTGGCAGGAAGGACAGGGCCTTATGGCTACACCTTC
>TRBD1|TRBJ1-2|-|TRBV6-5
CASSRNPGQNGYTF
TGTGCCAGCAGCAGAAACCCGGGACAGAATGGCTACACCTTC